This note documents a single T cell receptor (beta chain) sequence. Production of TCR beta cDNA relied on 5'RACE template switching with UMIs. TCRdb reanalyzed the 5' RACE reads, giving one entry per CDR3 protein sequence and no DNA. The sample includes roughly 110,000 distinct CDR3 sequences. This record belongs to a study of T cells expressing NK-cell markers. CDR1 and CDR2 (germline): LGHNA, YSLEER. The CDR3 is made up of 17 amino acids. Input material: blood T cells: a sorted CD56 or NKG2C T cell subset, CD4+ or CD8+ T cells, or bulk PBMC T cells (not recorded which). This TCR was recovered from a woman aged 18-70 years in good health. This chain connects TRBV4-3 to TRBJ2-2; no DNA is available, so the TRBD2 call from TCRdb remains unchecked. CDR3 in amino acids: CASSPPPGGGITGELFF.